The rows below give T cell receptor beta chains drawn from one sample of a study of OX40 agonist ivuxolimab in advanced cancers. TCRdb keeps only in-frame clones here, not all; method: immunoSEQ multiplex PCR. The table records approximately 26,000 clones, 60% to 80% of them present only once. This specimen consisted of CD4+ or CD8+ T cells sorted from blood, obtained in a trial of the OX40 agonist ivuxolimab. These receptors came from an adult with an advanced solid tumor such as melanoma, head and neck, liver or kidney cancer. The CDR3 runs from the conserved cysteine through the conserved F or W. Fields, in order: D gene, clone size, J gene, V gene, CDR3 protein, CDR3 DNA. D genes are given only for firm matches. Size values are once, few and many counts, or a class for expanded clones, and some rows have none.

TRBD1,.,TRBJ2-1,TRBV7-9,CASSSTRDRVWAYNEQFF,TGTGCCAGCAGCTCTACCCGGGACAGGGTATGGGCCTACAATGAGCAGTTCTTC
.,once,TRBJ1-1,TRBV7-9,CASSSRGRENTEAFF,TGTGCCAGCAGCTCCCGTGGGCGGGAGAACACTGAAGCTTTCTTT
.,.,TRBJ1-6,TRBV9,CASSPISYIEQGGNSPLHF,TGTGCCAGCAGCCCCATCAGCTATATCGAGCAGGGAGGGAATTCACCCCTCCACTTT
.,.,TRBJ1-2,TRBV9,CASSQAPTPGIRGYTF,TGTGCCAGCAGCCAAGCTCCGACACCGGGTATTCGTGGCTACACCTTC
.,.,TRBJ1-3,TRBV15,CATSQGPVYSGNTIYF,TGTGCCACCAGCCAGGGGCCAGTATACTCTGGAAACACCATATATTTT
TRBD1,medium-sized,TRBJ2-1,TRBV7-9,CASSAPGQGANEQFF,TGTGCCAGCAGCGCCCCGGGACAGGGGGCTAATGAGCAGTTCTTC
TRBD1,once,TRBJ2-2,TRBV28,CASRTGGGTGELFF,TGTGCCAGTAGAACAGGGGGCGGCACCGGGGAGCTGTTTTTT
TRBD1,.,TRBJ1-4,TRBV9,CASSARTGNEKLFF,TGTGCCAGCAGCGCGAGGACAGGAAATGAAAAACTGTTTTTT
.,.,TRBJ2-1,TRBV6-1,CASSAGGSGYNEQFF,TGTGCCAGCAGTGCTGGGGGGAGTGGGTACAATGAGCAGTTCTTC
TRBD1,.,TRBJ1-1,TRBV18,CASSQGTGEAFF,TGTGCCAGCTCACAAGGGACAGGTGAAGCTTTCTTT
.,.,TRBJ1-5,TRBV10-3,CAISGADGQPQHF,TGTGCCATCAGTGGGGCGGACGGGCAGCCCCAGCATTTT
.,.,TRBJ1-1,TRBV6-1,CASTSRPGEGEAFF,TGTGCCAGCACCTCGAGGCCGGGGGAAGGTGAAGCTTTCTTT
TRBD1,.,TRBJ2-7,TRBV5-6,CASSLVGQGNEQYF,TGTGCCAGCAGCTTGGTGGGACAGGGGAACGAGCAGTACTTC
.,.,TRBJ2-2,TRBV6-6,CASSNRETITGELFF,TGTGCCAGCAGTAACCGGGAAACTATCACCGGGGAGCTGTTTTTT
TRBD1,once,TRBJ2-4,TRBV5-5,CASSLSETGYFKNIQYF,TGTGCCAGCAGCTTGAGTGAGACAGGGTATTTCAAAAACATTCAGTACTTC
.,.,TRBJ2-7,TRBV28,CASRLRKVTHGYEQYF,TGTGCCAGCAGGTTACGAAAGGTAACACATGGGTACGAGCAGTACTTC
.,.,TRBJ1-2,TRBV10-3,CAILRAYYGYTF,TGTGCCATCCTAAGGGCCTACTATGGCTACACCTTC
.,.,TRBJ1-2,TRBV4-1,CASSQGRGWHGYTF,TGCGCCAGCAGCCAAGGTCGAGGGTGGCATGGCTACACCTTC
.,.,TRBJ2-7,TRBV7-8,CASIPAMSAWEQYF,TGTGCCAGCATCCCAGCGATGTCGGCGTGGGAGCAGTACTTC
.,.,TRBJ1-1,TRBV6-6,CASLGLGTEAFF,TGTGCCAGCCTTGGGTTGGGCACTGAAGCTTTCTTT
TRBD1,.,TRBJ2-3,TRBV9,CASSVEGGRDTQYF,TGTGCCAGCAGCGTAGAAGGGGGCAGGGATACGCAGTATTTT
TRBD1,.,TRBJ2-2,TRBV2,CAKKTTGRNTGELFF,TGTGCCAAGAAAACGACAGGGCGAAACACCGGGGAGCTGTTTTTT
.,.,TRBJ1-5,TRBV30,CAWTGGVGNQPQHF,TGTGCCTGGACGGGAGGGGTCGGCAATCAGCCCCAGCATTTT
TRBD1,.,TRBJ1-5,TRBV2,CASSEIVQGRNQPQHF,TGTGCCAGCAGTGAAATCGTACAGGGGAGGAATCAGCCCCAGCATTTT
.,.,TRBJ2-1,TRBV27,CASRPTGYDEQFF,TGTGCCAGCAGACCCACAGGGTACGATGAGCAGTTCTTC
TRBD1,once,TRBJ1-1,TRBV18,CASSRTGANTEAFF,TGTGCCAGCTCGCGGACAGGGGCGAACACTGAAGCTTTCTTT
.,.,TRBJ1-6,TRBV2,CASSAGINSYNSPLHF,TGTGCCAGCAGTGCCGGAATCAACTCCTATAATTCACCCCTCCACTTT
.,few,TRBJ1-1,TRBV7-2,CASSLRIGNTEAFF,TGTGCCAGCAGCCTAAGGATCGGGAACACTGAAGCTTTCTTT
TRBD2,.,TRBJ2-3,TRBV5-1,CASSLGSGGTDTQYF,TGCGCCAGCAGCTTGGGAAGCGGGGGCACAGATACGCAGTATTTT
TRBD2,.,TRBJ2-5,TRBV7-3,CASSVTTSGRGETQYF,TGTGCCAGCAGCGTCACGACTAGCGGGCGGGGAGAGACCCAGTACTTC
TRBD1,.,TRBJ2-3,TRBV11-2,CASSYEMGQGSDTQYF,TGTGCCAGCAGCTACGAGATGGGACAGGGATCAGATACGCAGTATTTT
.,.,TRBJ1-5,TRBV18,CASSPKPSGEDQPQHF,TGTGCCAGCTCACCAAAGCCCTCAGGGGAGGATCAGCCCCAGCATTTT
.,.,TRBJ2-1,TRBV7-7,CASSLADSYNEQFF,TGTGCCAGCAGCTTAGCGGACAGTTACAATGAGCAGTTCTTC
.,.,TRBJ2-3,TRBV4-1,CASSQVFLITDTQYF,TGCGCCAGCAGCCAAGTTTTTCTAATCACAGATACGCAGTATTTT
.,few,TRBJ1-1,TRBV5-1,CASSLGGPRVEAFF,TGCGCCAGCAGCTTGGGGGGGCCACGGGTAGAAGCTTTCTTT
TRBD1,once,TRBJ2-7,TRBV5-1,CASSLSGQSYEQYF,TGCGCCAGCAGCTTGTCGGGACAGTCCTACGAGCAGTACTTC